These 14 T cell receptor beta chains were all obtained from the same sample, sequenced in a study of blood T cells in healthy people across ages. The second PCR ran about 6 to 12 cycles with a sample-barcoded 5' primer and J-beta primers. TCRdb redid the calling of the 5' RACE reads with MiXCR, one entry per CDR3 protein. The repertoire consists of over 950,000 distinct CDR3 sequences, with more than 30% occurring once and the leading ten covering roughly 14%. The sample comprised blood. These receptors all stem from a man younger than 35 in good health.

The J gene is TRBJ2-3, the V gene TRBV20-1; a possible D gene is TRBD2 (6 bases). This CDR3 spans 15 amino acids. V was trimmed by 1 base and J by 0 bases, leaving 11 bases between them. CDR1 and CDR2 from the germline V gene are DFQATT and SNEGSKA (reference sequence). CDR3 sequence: CSARGGTTSTDTQYF. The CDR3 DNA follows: TGCAGTGCTAGAGGCGGGACCACAAGCACAGATACGCAGTATTTT.

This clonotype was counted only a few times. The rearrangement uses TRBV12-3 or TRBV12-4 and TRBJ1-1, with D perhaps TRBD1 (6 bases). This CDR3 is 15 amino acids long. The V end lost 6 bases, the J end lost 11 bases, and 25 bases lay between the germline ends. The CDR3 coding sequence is TGTGCCAGCAGCCAACGTGGGGGGGCTTGGGGAAGGGCTTTCTTT. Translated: CASSQRGGAWGRAFF.

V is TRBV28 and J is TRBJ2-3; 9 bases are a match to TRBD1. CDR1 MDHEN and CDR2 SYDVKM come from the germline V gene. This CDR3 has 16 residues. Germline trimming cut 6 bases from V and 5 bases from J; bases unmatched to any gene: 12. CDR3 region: CASRDRGRAGQDTQYF. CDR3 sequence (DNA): TGTGCCAGCAGGGACAGGGGACGAGCGGGGCAAGATACGCAGTATTTT.

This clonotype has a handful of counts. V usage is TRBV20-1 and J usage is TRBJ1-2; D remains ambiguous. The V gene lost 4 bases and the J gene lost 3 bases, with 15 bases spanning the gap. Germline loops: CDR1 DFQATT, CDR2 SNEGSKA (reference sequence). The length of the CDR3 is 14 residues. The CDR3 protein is CSATQGPVHYGYTF. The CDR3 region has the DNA TGCAGTGCTACACAAGGGCCGGTTCACTATGGCTACACCTTC.

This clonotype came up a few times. CDR3: CASSFGGARETQYF. The CDR3 region has the DNA TGTGCCAGCAGCTTTGGGGGCGCGAGGGAGACCCAGTACTTC. The chain is built from TRBV5-6 and TRBJ2-5; D is perhaps TRBD1 (6 bases). This CDR3 spans 14 amino acids. V was shortened by 2 bases and J by 5 bases, with 13 bases between the two germline ends. Germline V gene sequence: CDR1 SGHDT, CDR2 YYEEEE.

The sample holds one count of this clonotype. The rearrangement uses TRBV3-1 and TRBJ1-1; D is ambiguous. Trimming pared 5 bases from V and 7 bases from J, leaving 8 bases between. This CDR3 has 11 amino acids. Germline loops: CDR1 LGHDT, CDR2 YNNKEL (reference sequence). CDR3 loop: CASSTLGEAFF. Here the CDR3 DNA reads TGTGCCAGCAGCACACTTGGTGAAGCTTTCTTT. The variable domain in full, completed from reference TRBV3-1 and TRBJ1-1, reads DTAVSQTPKYLVTQMGNDKSIKCEQNLGHDTMYWYKQDSKKFLKIMFSYNNKELIINETVPNRFSPKSPDKAHLNLHINSLELGDSAVYFCASSTLGEAFFGQGTRLTVV.

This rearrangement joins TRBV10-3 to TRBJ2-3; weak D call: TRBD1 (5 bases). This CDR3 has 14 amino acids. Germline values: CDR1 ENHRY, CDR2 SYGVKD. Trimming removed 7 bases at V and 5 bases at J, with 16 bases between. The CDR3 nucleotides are TGTGCCATCAATCAGGGAACGACGGGAGATACGCAGTATTTT. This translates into CAINQGTTGDTQYF.

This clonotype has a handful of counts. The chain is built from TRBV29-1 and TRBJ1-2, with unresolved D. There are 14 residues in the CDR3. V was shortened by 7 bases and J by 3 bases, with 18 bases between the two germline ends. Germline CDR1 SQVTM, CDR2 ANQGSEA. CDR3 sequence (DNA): TGCAGCGCCCAGACTTACGAGCGCGACTATGGCTACACCTTC. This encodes CSAQTYERDYGYTF.

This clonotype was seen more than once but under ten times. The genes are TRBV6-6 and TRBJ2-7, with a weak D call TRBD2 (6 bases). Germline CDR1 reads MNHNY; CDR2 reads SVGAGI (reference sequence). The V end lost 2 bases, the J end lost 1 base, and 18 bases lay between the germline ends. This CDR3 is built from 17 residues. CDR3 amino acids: CASSYPLRVGGSYEQYF. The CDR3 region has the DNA TGTGCCAGCAGTTACCCCCTCAGGGTTGGAGGGTCCTACGAGCAGTACTTC.

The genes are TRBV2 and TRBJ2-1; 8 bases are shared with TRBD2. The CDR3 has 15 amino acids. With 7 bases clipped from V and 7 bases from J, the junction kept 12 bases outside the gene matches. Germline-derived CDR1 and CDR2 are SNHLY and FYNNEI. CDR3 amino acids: CASNNPRLATNEQFF. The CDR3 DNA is TGTGCCAGCAATAATCCGAGACTAGCGACGAATGAGCAGTTCTTC.

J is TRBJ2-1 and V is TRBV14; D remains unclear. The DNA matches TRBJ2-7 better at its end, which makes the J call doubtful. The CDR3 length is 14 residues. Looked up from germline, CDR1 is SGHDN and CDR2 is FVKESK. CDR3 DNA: TGTGCCAGCAGCCCAAGGCGGACCTACAATGAGCAGTACTTC. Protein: CASSPRRTYNEQYF.

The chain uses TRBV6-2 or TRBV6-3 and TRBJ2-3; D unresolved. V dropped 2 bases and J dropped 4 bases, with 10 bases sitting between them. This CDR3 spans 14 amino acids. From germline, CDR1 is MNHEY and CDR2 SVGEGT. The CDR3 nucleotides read TGTGCCAGCAGTTACAACCTACCGGCAGATACGCAGTATTTT. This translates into CASSYNLPADTQYF.

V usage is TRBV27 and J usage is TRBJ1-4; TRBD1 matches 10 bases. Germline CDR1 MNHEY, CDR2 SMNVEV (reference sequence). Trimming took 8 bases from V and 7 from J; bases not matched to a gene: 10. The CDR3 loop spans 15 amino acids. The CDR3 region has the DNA TGTGCCAGCCGACTTAGGGACAGGGGACGTGAAAAACTGTTTTTT. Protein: CASRLRDRGREKLFF.

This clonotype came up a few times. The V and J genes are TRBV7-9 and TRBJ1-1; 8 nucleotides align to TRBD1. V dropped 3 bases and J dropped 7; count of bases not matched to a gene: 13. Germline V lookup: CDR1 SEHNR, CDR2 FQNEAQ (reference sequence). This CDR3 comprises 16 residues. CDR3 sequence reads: CASSFATGDPESEAFF. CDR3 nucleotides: TGTGCCAGCAGCTTCGCGACAGGGGACCCCGAGAGTGAAGCTTTCTTT.